The clone carrying this TCR beta chain has a single count. Its antigen is undetermined. The method was immunoSEQ multiplex PCR; TCRdb's version includes in-frame clones alone and lacks a portion of them. The data show 30,000 or so clones, approximately 90% seen once. This specimen comes from a study of T cells in localized non-small cell lung cancer. Overall study findings and caveats: Among the tissues sampled, uninvolved adjacent lung had the highest T cell clonality, above tumor. When the top 100 tumor clones were examined, a median around 61 of them also appeared in the adjacent lung, which was paired and uninvolved.

Between the trimmed V and J ends, which lost 5 bases and 5 bases, there was a span of 10 bases. This CDR3 region has 13 residues. CDR1 and CDR2 from the germline V gene are MNHEY and SMNVEV (reference sequence). This receptor was obtained from a male donor at least 60 years old with stage I lung adenocarcinoma. The sample was peripheral blood, taken before any cancer treatment. The rearrangement joins TRBV27 to TRBJ1-5; possibly TRBD1 for D (5 bases). DNA of the CDR3: TGTGCCAGCAGTGGCGACAGAGATCAGCCCCAGCATTTT. Translating gives CASSGDRDQPQHF.